The 10 T cell receptor beta chains below all came from one sample that was sequenced in a study of T-cell reconstitution after alpha-beta-depleted transplantation in children. Unique molecular identifiers were used in preparing the TCRbeta library. In TCRdb, the PCR reads were re-called with MiXCR into one record per CDR3 protein. The table has about 340,000 distinct CDR3 sequences, around 15% seen once. The material sequenced was PBMCs, mostly from graft donor cells, taken 360 days after TCRalphabeta/CD19-depleted stem cell transplant. Receptors originate from a male patient under 10 years old who had a stem cell transplant for acute lymphoblastic leukemia, so the T cells may come from the graft donor.

The chain uses TRBV15 and TRBJ2-3; weak D call: TRBD2 (5 bases). CDR3 length: 16 amino acids. Trimming took 0 bases from V and 2 from J, leaving 12 bases between them. Germline V gene data show CDR1 as LNHNV and CDR2 as YYDKDF (reference sequence). CDR3 DNA: TGTGCCACCAGCAGAGATGATCAGCGGTTCACAGATACGCAGTATTTT. It is translated as CATSRDDQRFTDTQYF.

The chain is built from TRBV15 and TRBJ1-3; D call uncertain. Trimming stripped 0 bases from V and 0 bases from J, with 6 bases between. Germline V gene lookup returns CDR1 LNHNV and CDR2 YYDKDF (reference sequence). This CDR3 has 15 amino acids. The CDR3 loop reads CATSRDVGSGNTIYF. In DNA, the CDR3 is TGTGCCACCAGCAGAGACGTTGGCTCTGGAAACACCATATATTTT.

This clonotype was counted ten times or more. CDR3 nucleotides: TGTGCCACCAGCAGCGAGGTCGGGTATCCCCTCACCGGGGAGCTGTTTTTT. Translating gives CATSSEVGYPLTGELFF. V is TRBV15 and J is TRBJ2-2; D gene unclear. Germline V CDR1 and CDR2: LNHNV, YYDKDF (reference sequence). Trimming removed 3 bases at V and 4 bases at J, with 18 bases between. This CDR3 is built from 17 residues.

This chain joins TRBV15 and TRBJ2-5; no clear D gene. Germline values: CDR1 LNHNV, CDR2 YYDKDF (reference sequence). The CDR3 consists of 13 residues. Trimming left V 6 bases short and J 2 bases short, with 10 bases between. In DNA, the CDR3 is TGTGCCACCAGGCATATCCATCAAGAGACCCAGTACTTC. This encodes CATRHIHQETQYF.

A few counts support this clonotype. The chain employs TRBV28 and TRBJ2-7; D may correspond to TRBD1 or TRBD2 (5 bases each). V was trimmed by 6 bases and J by 1 base, leaving 22 bases between them. Germline V gene sequence: CDR1 MDHEN, CDR2 SYDVKM. The CDR3 is 17 residues long. The CDR3 is CASSSVTSRDLSYEQYF. CDR3 bases: TGTGCCAGCAGCTCCGTTACCTCAAGGGACCTGTCCTACGAGCAGTACTTC.

This clonotype was counted a few times. V is TRBV3-1 and J is TRBJ1-5; the D is unclear. Trimming took off 3 bases at V and 6 bases at J, with 6 bases between the two ends. This CDR3 is 12 amino acids long. The germline V gene has CDR1 LGHDT and CDR2 YNNKEL (reference sequence). The CDR3 protein is CASSQGFQPQHF. The CDR3 bases are TGTGCCAGCAGCCAGGGGTTTCAGCCCCAGCATTTT.

This clonotype was counted only a few times. J is TRBJ2-1 and V is TRBV4-3; unclear D gene. With 1 base removed from V and 4 bases from J, the gap between germline ends came to 8 bases. Germline V gives CDR1 LGHNA, CDR2 YSLEER. The CDR3 covers 14 residues. The CDR3 DNA sequence: TGCGCCAGCAGCCAAGCGCGGCAGTACAATGAGCAGTTCTTC. This codes for CASSQARQYNEQFF.

This clonotype occurred many times. The V and J genes are TRBV12-3 or TRBV12-4 and TRBJ1-6, with D possibly matching TRBD1 (6 bases). The V end was cut by 5 bases, the J end by 5 bases, with 13 bases between. The CDR3 runs 15 residues. The CDR3 here is CASSPGAWDNSPLHF. The CDR3 DNA is TGTGCCAGCAGTCCGGGGGCATGGGATAATTCACCCCTCCACTTT.

The table lists this clonotype with a count of one. One end of the junction fails to match germline, which may point to a read error. V and J are TRBV20-1 and TRBJ2-4; 8 bases match TRBD1. This CDR3 is 13 amino acids long. Germline CDR1 is DFQATT and CDR2 is SNEGSKA (reference sequence). The CDR3 reads CSARGQGVNIQYF. In DNA, the CDR3 is TGCAGTGCGAGAGGACAGGGAGTGAACATTCAGTACTTC.

V gene TRBV9 combines with J gene TRBJ2-1; tentatively, D is TRBD1 or TRBD2 (5 bases each). This CDR3 is built from 17 residues. Between the trimmed V and J ends, which lost 0 bases and 8 bases, there was a span of 21 bases. Germline loops: CDR1 SGDLS, CDR2 YYNGEE. The DNA for the CDR3 is TGTGCCAGCAGCGTAGGTCTGGTGGGGGAGTGGGGCGATGAGCAGTTCTTC. Translating gives CASSVGLVGEWGDEQFF.